Below are 17 T cell receptor beta chains sequenced from a single sample in a study of T cells after yellow fever vaccination (dated by TCRdb to the late 2010s). Interpreted using the paper, the treatment or condition label stands for: live attenuated yellow fever vaccine strain. Receptors were amplified or captured by 5' RACE. The reads were generated on an Illumina HiSeq 2500. TCRdb trimmed public reads at Q25 via fastp, called clones via MiXCR and kept in-frame beta chains. Merged by CDR3 protein, the rows form single entries marked with the most common genes and DNA. In all, the sample holds about 150,000 distinct CDR3 sequences, and 6.2% of those were seen once. The ten largest clones represent less than 3.5% of the sample. The specimen was CD4+ T cells sorted from PBMCs, collected on the day of the first yellow fever vaccination. The receptors derive from a man in his late teens or twenties who received the YFV17D yellow fever vaccine.

The chain combines TRBV6-5 with TRBJ1-1; D unclear. CDR3 length: 14 amino acids. V lost 0 bases and J lost 1, with 6 bases in between. In germline, CDR1 is MNHEY, CDR2 SVGAGI. For the CDR3, the DNA is TGTGCCAGCAGTTACTCTACGTCGAACACTGAAGCTTTCTTT. Its protein product is CASSYSTSNTEAFF.

This clonotype came up many times. The genes are TRBV18 and TRBJ2-1; 9 positions match TRBD1. The CDR3 covers 18 residues. The junction had 13 bases not matched to a gene; V was cut back by 6 bases and J by 1 base. CDR1 and CDR2 (germline): KGHSH, LQKENI. Written as DNA, the CDR3 is TGTGCCAGCTCGCCCAACCAACCGGGACAGGGATCCTACAATGAGCAGTTCTTC. It specifies CASSPNQPGQGSYNEQFF.

This clonotype was recorded a few times. The rearrangement uses TRBV7-8 and TRBJ2-7; D perhaps matches TRBD2 (5 bases). Germline assignment: CDR1 SGHVS and CDR2 FQNEAQ. V lost 4 bases, J lost 2 bases, and 12 bases lay in between. The CDR3 loop spans 14 amino acids. The CDR3 DNA reads TGTGCCAGCAGCTCAGCAGGACTGACCTACGAGCAGTACTTC. Its translation is CASSSAGLTYEQYF.

The chain has TRBV7-2 and TRBJ1-6, with TRBD1 matching 10 bases. The CDR3 length is 16 residues. Per germline, CDR1 SGHTA and CDR2 FQGNSA. After removal of 5 bases from V and 10 bases from J, the junction contained 11 bases not matched to a gene. The CDR3 coding sequence is TGTGCCAGCAGCACCTATCCGGGACAGGGGAACTCACCCCTCCACTTT. Protein sequence: CASSTYPGQGNSPLHF.

The V call is TRBV18, the J call TRBJ2-3; D might be TRBD1 (6 bases). Trimming removed 5 bases at V and 5 bases at J, with 17 bases between. The CDR3 length is 15 residues. Germline V lookup: CDR1 KGHSH, CDR2 LQKENI. The CDR3 loop reads CASSTTGSTRDTQYF. CDR3 bases: TGTGCCAGCTCAACAACAGGGTCAACCCGAGATACGCAGTATTTT.

This clonotype was recorded many times. The chain is built from TRBV6-2 or TRBV6-3 and TRBJ1-3; D gene uncertain. Trimming removed 6 bases at V and 0 bases at J, with 9 bases between. The CDR3 totals 14 residues. In germline, CDR1 is MNHEY, CDR2 SVGEGT. CDR3 bases: TGTGCCAGCAGACAGAGCCACTCTGGAAACACCATATATTTT. Protein product: CASRQSHSGNTIYF.

The sample holds a few counts of this clonotype. The genes are TRBV5-1 and TRBJ2-1; weak D call: TRBD2 (5 bases). The CDR3 covers 21 residues. Germline-derived CDR1 and CDR2 are SGHRS and YFSETQ. Between the trimmed V and J ends, which lost 0 bases and 0 bases, there was a span of 25 bases. The DNA of the CDR3 is TGCGCCAGCAGCTTGGAACCACCGGGGATGCGGCGGTCGAGCTCCTACAATGAGCAGTTCTTC. Its protein product is CASSLEPPGMRRSSSYNEQFF.

This clonotype was recorded many times. The rearrangement links TRBV5-1 to TRBJ2-1; D may correspond to TRBD1 or TRBD2 (7 bases each). From germline, CDR1 is SGHRS and CDR2 YFSETQ. The CDR3 sequence is 15 residues long. V lost 4 bases, J lost 3 bases, and 14 bases lay in between. CDR3 region: CASSQGGPIYNEQFF. Written as DNA, the CDR3 is TGCGCCAGCAGCCAGGGGGGGCCTATCTACAATGAGCAGTTCTTC.

At least ten counts were recorded for this clonotype. CDR3 coding DNA: TGCAGTGCTAGATGGGGGGAAGCCTCCTATAATTCACCCCTCCACTTT. This translates into CSARWGEASYNSPLHF. V usage is TRBV20-1 and J usage is TRBJ1-6; D perhaps matches TRBD1 (5 bases). The germline V gene encodes CDR1 DFQATT and CDR2 SNEGSKA (reference sequence). V gave up 2 bases and J gave up 0 bases, with 11 bases separating them. The CDR3 loop spans 16 amino acids.

This clonotype appeared many times. The chain employs TRBV28 and TRBJ1-5; a weak D match, TRBD1 (5 bases). Germline loops: CDR1 MDHEN, CDR2 SYDVKM. CDR3 length: 16 residues. Trimming removed 6 bases from V and 3 bases from J, with 18 bases in between. This chain's CDR3 is CASSLPWGGDNQPQHF. CDR3 in DNA: TGTGCCAGCAGCTTGCCGTGGGGGGGGGACAATCAGCCCCAGCATTTT.

This clonotype was detected only a few times. The chain has TRBV7-9 and TRBJ2-3, with D perhaps TRBD2 (6 bases). V lost 3 bases, J lost 3 bases, and 10 bases lay in between. CDR3 length: 14 residues. Germline-derived CDR1 and CDR2 are SEHNR and FQNEAQ (reference sequence). CDR3 nucleotide sequence: TGTGCCAGCAGCTTCAATAGCGGTACAGATACGCAGTATTTT. It is translated as CASSFNSGTDTQYF.

This clonotype came up a few times. This sequence joins TRBV24-1 and TRBJ2-3; unclear D gene. Trimming cost V 7 bases and J 0 bases, with 7 bases left between them. The CDR3 consists of 13 residues. CDR1 is KGHDR and CDR2 is SFDVKD in the germline V gene. CDR3: CATSGSSTDTQYF. In DNA form, the CDR3 reads TGTGCCACCAGCGGATCTAGCACAGATACGCAGTATTTT.

In its sample, this clonotype was seen many times. The chain joins TRBV6-1 to TRBJ1-6; D is uncertain. The CDR3 is 16 residues long. With 5 bases removed from V and 8 bases from J, the gap between germline ends came to 19 bases. Per the germline V gene, CDR1 is MNHNS and CDR2 is SASEGT. The CDR3 protein is CASSPWMGYADSPLHF. The CDR3 nucleotides read TGTGCCAGCAGTCCTTGGATGGGGTACGCGGATTCACCCCTCCACTTT.

This clonotype appeared a few times. The chain uses TRBV9 and TRBJ2-1; D perhaps matches TRBD2 (6 bases). V was trimmed by 0 bases and J by 15 bases, leaving 16 bases between them. This CDR3 is 13 amino acids long. Germline V CDR1 and CDR2: SGDLS, YYNGEE. CDR3 region: CASSVAGDPPTFF. CDR3 DNA: TGTGCCAGCAGCGTAGCGGGGGATCCTCCTACGTTCTTC.

In this sample, this clonotype turned up a few times. V and J are TRBV25-1 and TRBJ1-3, with D hard to call. V was clipped by 5 bases and J by 3 bases, with 11 bases between them. The CDR3 runs to 14 residues. From germline, CDR1 is MGHDK and CDR2 SYGVNS. CDR3 in amino acids: CASSMAGFGNTIYF. The CDR3 bases are TGTGCCAGCAGTATGGCGGGATTTGGAAACACCATATATTTT.

The J gene is TRBJ1-3, the V gene TRBV7-9; no definite D call. The CDR3 totals 15 residues. With 6 bases removed from V and 0 bases from J, the gap between germline ends came to 12 bases. Germline lookup yields CDR1 SEHNR and CDR2 FQNEAQ (reference sequence). In DNA, the CDR3 is TGTGCCAGCAGGGCTCAGCGAAGCTCTGGAAACACCATATATTTT. It yields the protein CASRAQRSSGNTIYF.

This clonotype was seen a few times. This chain connects TRBV4-1 to TRBJ1-1; maybe TRBD1 (5 bases). This CDR3 has 16 amino acids. Trimming left V 0 bases short and J 1 base short, with 12 bases between. The germline CDR1 and CDR2 sequences are MGHRA and YSYEKL. In nucleotides, the CDR3 is TGCGCCAGCAGCCAAGACTCTGGGGCGAGGAACACTGAAGCTTTCTTT. Protein: CASSQDSGARNTEAFF.